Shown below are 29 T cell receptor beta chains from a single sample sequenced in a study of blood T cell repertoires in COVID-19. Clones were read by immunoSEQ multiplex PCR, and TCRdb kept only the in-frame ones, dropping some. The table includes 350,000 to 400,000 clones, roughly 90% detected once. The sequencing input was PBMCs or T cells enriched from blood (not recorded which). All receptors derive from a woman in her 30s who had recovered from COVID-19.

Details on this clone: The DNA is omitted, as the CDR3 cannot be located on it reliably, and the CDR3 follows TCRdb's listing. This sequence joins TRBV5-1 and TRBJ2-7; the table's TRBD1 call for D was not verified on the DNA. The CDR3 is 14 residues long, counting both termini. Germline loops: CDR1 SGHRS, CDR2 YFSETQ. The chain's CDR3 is CASSLGFGTGIEYF.

This CDR3 reads CASSMRTSGSIGELFF. DNA for the CDR3: TGTGCCAGCAGCATGCGGACTAGCGGGAGTATCGGGGAGCTGTTTTTT. The chain employs TRBV3-1 (or the pseudogene TRBV3-2) and TRBJ2-2; 13 bases map to TRBD2. The CDR3 has 16 residues. V lost 5 bases and J lost 7; bases outside the gene matches: 7. Germline V lookup: CDR1 LGHDT, CDR2 YNNKEL (reference sequence).

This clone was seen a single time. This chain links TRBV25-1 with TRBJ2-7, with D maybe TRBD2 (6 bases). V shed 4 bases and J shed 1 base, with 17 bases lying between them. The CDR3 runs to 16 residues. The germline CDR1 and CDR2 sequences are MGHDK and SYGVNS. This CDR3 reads CASSAPPAEGSYEQYF. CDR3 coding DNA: TGTGCCAGCAGTGCCCCCCCAGCGGAGGGGTCCTACGAGCAGTACTTC.

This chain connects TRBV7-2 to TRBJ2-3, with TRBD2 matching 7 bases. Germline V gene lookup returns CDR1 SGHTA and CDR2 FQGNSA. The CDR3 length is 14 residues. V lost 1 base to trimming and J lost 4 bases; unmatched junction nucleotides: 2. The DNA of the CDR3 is TGTGCCAGCAGCTTAGGGGGACTACCAGATACGCAGTATTTT. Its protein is CASSLGGLPDTQYF.

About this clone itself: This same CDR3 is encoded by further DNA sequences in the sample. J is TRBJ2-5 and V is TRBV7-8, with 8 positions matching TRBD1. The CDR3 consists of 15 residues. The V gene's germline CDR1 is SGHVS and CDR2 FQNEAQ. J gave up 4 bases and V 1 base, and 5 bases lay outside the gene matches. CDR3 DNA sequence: TGTGCCAGCAGCTTAGGGCAGGGGGCGCGAGAGACCCAGTACTTC. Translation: CASSLGQGARETQYF.

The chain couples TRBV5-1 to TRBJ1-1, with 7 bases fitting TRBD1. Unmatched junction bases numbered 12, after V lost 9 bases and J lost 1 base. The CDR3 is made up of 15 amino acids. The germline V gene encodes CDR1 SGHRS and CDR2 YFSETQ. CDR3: CATSAGTARNTEAFF. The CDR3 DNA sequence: TGCGCCACTTCGGCCGGGACAGCTAGGAACACTGAAGCTTTCTTT.

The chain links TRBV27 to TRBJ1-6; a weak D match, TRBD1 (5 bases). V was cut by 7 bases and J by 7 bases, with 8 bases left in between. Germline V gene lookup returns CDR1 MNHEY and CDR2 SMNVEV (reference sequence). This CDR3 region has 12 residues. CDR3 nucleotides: TGTGCCAGCACCTCAGGGAATTCACCCCTCCACTTT. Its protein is CASTSGNSPLHF.

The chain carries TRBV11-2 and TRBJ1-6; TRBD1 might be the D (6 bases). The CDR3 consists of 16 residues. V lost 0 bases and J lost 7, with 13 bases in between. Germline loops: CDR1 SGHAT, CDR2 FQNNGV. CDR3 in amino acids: CASSLDFLRGNSPLHF. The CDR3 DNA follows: TGTGCCAGCAGCTTAGACTTCTTAAGGGGGAATTCACCCCTCCACTTT.

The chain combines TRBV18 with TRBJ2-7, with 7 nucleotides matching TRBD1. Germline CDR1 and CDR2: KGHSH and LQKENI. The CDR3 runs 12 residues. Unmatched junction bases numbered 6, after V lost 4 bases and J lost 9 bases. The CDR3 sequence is CASSRDSFWQYF. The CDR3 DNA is TGTGCCAGCTCACGGGACAGTTTCTGGCAGTACTTC. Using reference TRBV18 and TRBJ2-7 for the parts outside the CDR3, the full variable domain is NAGVMQNPRHLVRRRGQEARLRCSPMKGHSHVYWYRQLPEEGLKFMVYLQKENIIDESGMPKERFSAEFPKEGPSILRIQQVVRGDSAAYFCASSRDSFWQYFGPGTRLTVT.

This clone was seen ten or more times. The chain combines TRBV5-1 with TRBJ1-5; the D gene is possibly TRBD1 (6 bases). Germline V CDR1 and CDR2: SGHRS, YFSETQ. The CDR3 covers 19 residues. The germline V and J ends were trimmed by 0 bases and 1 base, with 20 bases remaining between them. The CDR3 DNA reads TGCGCCAGCAGCTTGGAGGCAGGATCAGGGAGGGGGAGCAATCAGCCCCAGCATTTT. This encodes CASSLEAGSGRGSNQPQHF. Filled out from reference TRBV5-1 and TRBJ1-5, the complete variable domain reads KAGVTQTPRYLIKTRGQQVTLSCSPISGHRSVSWYQQTPGQGLQFLFEYFSETQRNKGNFPGRFSGRQFSNSRSEMNVSTLELGDSALYLCASSLEAGSGRGSNQPQHFGDGTRLSIL.

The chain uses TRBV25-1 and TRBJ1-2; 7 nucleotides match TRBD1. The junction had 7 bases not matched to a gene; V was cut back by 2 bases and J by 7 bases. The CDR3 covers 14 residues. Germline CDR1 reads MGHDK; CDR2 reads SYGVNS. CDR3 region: CASSEPRQGSGYTF. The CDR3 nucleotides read TGTGCCAGCAGTGAACCGCGACAGGGAAGTGGCTACACCTTC.

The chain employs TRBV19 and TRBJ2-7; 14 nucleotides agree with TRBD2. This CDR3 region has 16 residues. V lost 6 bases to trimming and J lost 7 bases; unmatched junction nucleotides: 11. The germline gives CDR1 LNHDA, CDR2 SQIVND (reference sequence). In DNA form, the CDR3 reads TGTGCCAGTAGAAGCTCCGGGACTAGCGGGAGAAGTGAGCAGTACTTC. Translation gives CASRSSGTSGRSEQYF.

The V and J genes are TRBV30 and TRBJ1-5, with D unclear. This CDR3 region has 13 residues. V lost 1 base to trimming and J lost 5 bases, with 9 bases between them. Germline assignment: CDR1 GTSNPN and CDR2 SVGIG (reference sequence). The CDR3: CAWSGGPDQPQHF. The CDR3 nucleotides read TGTGCCTGGAGTGGAGGGCCTGATCAGCCCCAGCATTTT. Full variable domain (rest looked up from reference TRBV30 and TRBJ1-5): SQTIHQWPATLVQPVGSPLSLECTVEGTSNPNLYWYRQAAGRGLQLLFYSVGIGQISSEVPQNLSASRPQDRQFILSSKKLLLSDSGFYLCAWSGGPDQPQHFGDGTRLSIL.

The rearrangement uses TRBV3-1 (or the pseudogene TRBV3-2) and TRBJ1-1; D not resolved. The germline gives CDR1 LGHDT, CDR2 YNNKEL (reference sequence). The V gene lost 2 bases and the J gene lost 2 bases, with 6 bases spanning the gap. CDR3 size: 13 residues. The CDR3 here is CASSQSLNTEAFF. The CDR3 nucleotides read TGTGCCAGCAGCCAATCGTTAAACACTGAAGCTTTCTTT.

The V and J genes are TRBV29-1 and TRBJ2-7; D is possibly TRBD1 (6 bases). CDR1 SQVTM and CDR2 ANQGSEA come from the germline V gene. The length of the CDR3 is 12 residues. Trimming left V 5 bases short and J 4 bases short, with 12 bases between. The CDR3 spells CSVTGFSYEQYF. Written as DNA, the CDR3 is TGCAGCGTTACAGGGTTTTCTTACGAGCAGTACTTC.

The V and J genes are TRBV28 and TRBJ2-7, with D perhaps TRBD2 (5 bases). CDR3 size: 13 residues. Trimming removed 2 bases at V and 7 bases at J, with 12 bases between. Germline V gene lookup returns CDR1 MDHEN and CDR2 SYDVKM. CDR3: CASSLPGGREQYF. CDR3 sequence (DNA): TGTGCCAGCAGTTTACCAGGAGGAAGAGAGCAGTACTTC.

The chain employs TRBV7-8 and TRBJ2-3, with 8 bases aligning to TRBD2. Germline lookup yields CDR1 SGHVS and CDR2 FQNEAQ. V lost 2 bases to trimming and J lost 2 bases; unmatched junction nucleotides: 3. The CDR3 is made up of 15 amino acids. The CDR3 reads CASSLQAGDTDTQYF. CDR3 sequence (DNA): TGTGCCAGCAGCTTACAAGCGGGGGACACAGATACGCAGTATTTT.

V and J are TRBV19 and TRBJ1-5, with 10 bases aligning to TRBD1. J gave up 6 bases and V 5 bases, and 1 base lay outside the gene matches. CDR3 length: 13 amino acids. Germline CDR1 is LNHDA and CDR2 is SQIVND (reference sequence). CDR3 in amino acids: CASSDRGPQPQHF. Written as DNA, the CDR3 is TGTGCCAGTAGTGACAGGGGGCCTCAGCCCCAGCATTTT.

The CDR3 DNA reads TGTGCCAGCAGCTTGGGGGCAGGGGTTGAAAAACTGTTTTTT. This codes for CASSLGAGVEKLFF. The rearrangement links TRBV5-5 to TRBJ1-4, with D maybe TRBD1 (6 bases). The CDR3 has 14 residues. Germline V lookup: CDR1 SGHKS, CDR2 YYEKEE (reference sequence). Trimming stripped 0 bases from V and 7 bases from J, with 10 bases between.

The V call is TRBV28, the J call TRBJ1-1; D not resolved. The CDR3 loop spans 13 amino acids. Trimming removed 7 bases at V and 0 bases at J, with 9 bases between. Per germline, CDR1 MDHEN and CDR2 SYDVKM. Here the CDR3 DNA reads TGTGCCAGCACAGTCTTCATGAACACTGAAGCTTTCTTT. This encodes CASTVFMNTEAFF.

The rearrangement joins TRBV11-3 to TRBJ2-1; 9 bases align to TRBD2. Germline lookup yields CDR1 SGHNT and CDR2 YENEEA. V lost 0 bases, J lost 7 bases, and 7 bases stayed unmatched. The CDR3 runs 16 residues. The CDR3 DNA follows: TGTGCCAGCAGCTTAGAGGCGGGGGGGGTACGTAATGAGCAGTTCTTC. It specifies CASSLEAGGVRNEQFF.

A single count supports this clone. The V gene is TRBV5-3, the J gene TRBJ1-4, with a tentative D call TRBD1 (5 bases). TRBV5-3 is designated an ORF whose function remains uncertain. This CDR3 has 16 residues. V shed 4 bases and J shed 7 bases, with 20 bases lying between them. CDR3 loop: CARSGTLGEGCEKLFF. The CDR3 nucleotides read TGTGCCAGAAGCGGCACTTTAGGGGAAGGGTGTGAAAAACTGTTTTTT.

Here the CDR3 reads CATTLLAGTRNEQFF. In nucleotides, the CDR3 is TGTGCCACGACCTTACTAGCGGGGACTAGGAATGAGCAGTTCTTC. The V and J genes are TRBV2 and TRBJ2-1, with TRBD2 identical over 10 bases. Germline trimming cut 10 bases from V and 7 bases from J; bases unmatched to any gene: 13. CDR1 is SNHLY, CDR2 FYNNEI, per germline. The CDR3 totals 15 residues.

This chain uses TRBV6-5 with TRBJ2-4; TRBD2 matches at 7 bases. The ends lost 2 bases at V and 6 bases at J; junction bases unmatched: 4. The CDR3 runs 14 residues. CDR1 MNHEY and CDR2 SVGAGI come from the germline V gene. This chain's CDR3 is CASSYGGGTNIQYF. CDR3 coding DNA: TGTGCCAGCAGTTACGGCGGGGGAACAAACATTCAGTACTTC.

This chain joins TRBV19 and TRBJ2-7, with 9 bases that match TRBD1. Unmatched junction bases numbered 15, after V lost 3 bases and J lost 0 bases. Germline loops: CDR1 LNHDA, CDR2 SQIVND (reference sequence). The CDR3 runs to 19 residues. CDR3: CASSIKGTWRTGASYEQYF. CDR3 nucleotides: TGTGCCAGTAGTATTAAAGGGACGTGGCGGACAGGGGCCTCCTACGAGCAGTACTTC.

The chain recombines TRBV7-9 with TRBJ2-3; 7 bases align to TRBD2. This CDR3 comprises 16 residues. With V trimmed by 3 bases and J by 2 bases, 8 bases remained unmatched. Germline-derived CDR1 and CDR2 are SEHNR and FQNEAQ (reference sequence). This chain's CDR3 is CASSFSPSGPTDTQYF. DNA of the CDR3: TGTGCCAGCAGCTTTTCGCCTAGCGGACCCACAGATACGCAGTATTTT.

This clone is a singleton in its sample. In DNA, the CDR3 is TGCGCCAGCAGCCAAGCAGGGACAGATACGCAGTATTTT. Protein sequence: CASSQAGTDTQYF. The chain employs TRBV4-1 and TRBJ2-3, with D perhaps TRBD1 (5 bases). There are 13 residues in the CDR3. V was trimmed by 1 base and J by 3 bases, leaving 5 bases between them. The germline V gene has CDR1 MGHRA and CDR2 YSYEKL.

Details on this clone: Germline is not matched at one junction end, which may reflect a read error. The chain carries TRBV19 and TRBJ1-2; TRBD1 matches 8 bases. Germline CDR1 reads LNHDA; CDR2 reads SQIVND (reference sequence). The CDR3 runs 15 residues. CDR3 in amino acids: CASSPWDRPNYGYTF. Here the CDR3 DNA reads TGTGCCAGTAGTCCCTGGGACAGGCCTAACTATGGGTACACCTTC.

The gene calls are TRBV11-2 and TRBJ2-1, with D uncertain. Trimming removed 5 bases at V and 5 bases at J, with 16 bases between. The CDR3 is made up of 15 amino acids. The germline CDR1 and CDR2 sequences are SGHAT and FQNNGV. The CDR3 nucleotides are TGTGCCAGCAGCGCCCCTTTTACCCCTAACAATGAGCAGTTCTTC. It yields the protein CASSAPFTPNNEQFF.